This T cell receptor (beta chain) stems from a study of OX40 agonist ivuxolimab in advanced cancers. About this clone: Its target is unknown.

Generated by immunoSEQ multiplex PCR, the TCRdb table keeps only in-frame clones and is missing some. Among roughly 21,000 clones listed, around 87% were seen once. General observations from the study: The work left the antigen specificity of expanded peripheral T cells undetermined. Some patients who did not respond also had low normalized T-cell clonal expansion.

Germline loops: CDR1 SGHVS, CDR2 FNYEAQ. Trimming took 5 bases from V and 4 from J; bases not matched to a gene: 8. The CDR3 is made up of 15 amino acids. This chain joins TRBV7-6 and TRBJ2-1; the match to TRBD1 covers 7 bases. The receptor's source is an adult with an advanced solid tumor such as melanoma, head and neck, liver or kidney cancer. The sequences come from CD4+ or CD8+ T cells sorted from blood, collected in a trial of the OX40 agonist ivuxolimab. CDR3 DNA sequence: TGTGCCAGCAGCGGGGAAAGGGGGCATTACAATGAGCAGTTCTTC. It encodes CASSGERGHYNEQFF.